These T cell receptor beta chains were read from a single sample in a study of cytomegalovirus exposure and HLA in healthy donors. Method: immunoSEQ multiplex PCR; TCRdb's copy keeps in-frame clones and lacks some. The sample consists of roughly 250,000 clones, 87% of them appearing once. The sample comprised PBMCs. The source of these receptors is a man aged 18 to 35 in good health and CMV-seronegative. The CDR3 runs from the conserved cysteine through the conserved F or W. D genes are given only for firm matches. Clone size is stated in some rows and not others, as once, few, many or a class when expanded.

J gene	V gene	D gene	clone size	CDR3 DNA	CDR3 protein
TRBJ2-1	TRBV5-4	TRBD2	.	TGTGCCAGCAGCTTGGAAGCGGGAGGGTACAATGAGCAGTTCTTC	CASSLEAGGYNEQFF
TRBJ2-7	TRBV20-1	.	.	TGCAGTGCAAGGAGAAGGTACGAGCAGTACTTC	CSARRRYEQYF
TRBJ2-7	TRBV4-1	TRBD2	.	TGCGCCAGCAGCCAAGATCCGAGCGGGGGTACCTACGAGCAGTACTTC	CASSQDPSGGTYEQYF
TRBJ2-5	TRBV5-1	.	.	TGCGCCAGCAGCTCAATACCCGGCCAAGAGACCCAGTACTTC	CASSSIPGQETQYF
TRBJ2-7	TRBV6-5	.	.	TGTGCCAGCAGTTACCATGGTTATCTAAGGGGCGAGCAGTACTTC	CASSYHGYLRGEQYF
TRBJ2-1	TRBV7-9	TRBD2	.	TGTGCCAGCGGCGCACCCGGGACTAGCGGGAGTAATGAGCAGTTCTTC	CASGAPGTSGSNEQFF
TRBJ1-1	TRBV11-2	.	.	TGTGCCAGCAGCCCTGCCCGGGGAACTGAAGCTTTCTTT	CASSPARGTEAFF
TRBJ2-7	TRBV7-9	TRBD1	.	TGTGCCAGCAGCTCGAGATCGGGACAGGGATACGAGCAGTACTTC	CASSSRSGQGYEQYF
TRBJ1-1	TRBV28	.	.	TGTGCCAGCCTCGTTTCACAGAGTTGGACTGAAGCTTTCTTT	CASLVSQSWTEAFF
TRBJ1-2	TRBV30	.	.	TGTGCCTGGAGTGTAGGTACGGGAGATGGCTACACCTTC	CAWSVGTGDGYTF
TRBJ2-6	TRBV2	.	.	TGTGCCAGCACCTCACGGGGGAGGTCTGGGGCCAACGTCCTGACTTTC	CASTSRGRSGANVLTF
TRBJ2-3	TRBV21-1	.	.	TGTGCCAGCCCACGAACTAGCACAGATACGCAGTATTTT	CASPRTSTDTQYF
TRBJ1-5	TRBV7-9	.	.	TGTGCCAGCAGCGCCCCAGCGGGGGGCGGTCAGCCCCAGCATTTT	CASSAPAGGGQPQHF
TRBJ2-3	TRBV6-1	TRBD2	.	TGTGCCAGCAGTGCTAGCGGGAACACAGATACGCAGTATTTT	CASSASGNTDTQYF
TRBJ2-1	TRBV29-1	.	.	TGCAGCGTTGAAGGGACAACCTACAATGAGCAGTTCTTC	CSVEGTTYNEQFF
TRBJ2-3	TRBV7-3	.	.	TGTGCCAGCAGCTTAGCGGTTACAGATACGCAGTATTTT	CASSLAVTDTQYF
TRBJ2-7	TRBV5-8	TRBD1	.	TGTGCCAGCAGCTTGGGACAGGGACCACTATACGAGCAGTACTTC	CASSLGQGPLYEQYF
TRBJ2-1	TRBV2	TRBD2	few	TGTGCCAGCAGTCCACTAGCGGGAGAAAATGAGCAGTTCTTC	CASSPLAGENEQFF
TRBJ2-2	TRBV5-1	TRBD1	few	TGCGCCAGCAGCTTGAGGACAGGGAGCGGGGAGCTGTTTTTT	CASSLRTGSGELFF
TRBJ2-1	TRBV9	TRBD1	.	TGTGCCAGCAGCCCCCAGGGGGTACACTACAATGAGCAGTTCTTC	CASSPQGVHYNEQFF
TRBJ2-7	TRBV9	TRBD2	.	TGTGCCAGCAGCGTAGGGACTAGCGCAGCCTACGAGCAGTACTTC	CASSVGTSAAYEQYF
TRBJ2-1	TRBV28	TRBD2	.	TGTGCCAGCAGAAAGGCGGGAGACTACAATGAGCAGTTCTTC	CASRKAGDYNEQFF
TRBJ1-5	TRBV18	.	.	TGTGCCAGCTCGGACAGTGAGAATCAGCCCCAGCATTTT	CASSDSENQPQHF
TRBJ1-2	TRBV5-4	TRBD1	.	TGTGCCAGCAGCTACGTTCGACAGGGGGCGGGAGGCTACACCTTC	CASSYVRQGAGGYTF
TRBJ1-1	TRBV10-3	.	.	TGTGCCATCAGTGAGGGGGCCTCGAACACTGAAGCTTTCTTT	CAISEGASNTEAFF
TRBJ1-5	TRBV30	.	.	TGTGCCTACCGCAGGGGAGGCAATCAGCCCCAGCATTTT	CAYRRGGNQPQHF
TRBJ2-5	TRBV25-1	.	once	TGTGCCAGCAGTGAAAGCAGGGAAAAGACCCAGTACTTC	CASSESREKTQYF
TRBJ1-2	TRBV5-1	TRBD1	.	TGCGCCAGCAGCCCGGGACAGATGAACTATGGCTACACCTTC	CASSPGQMNYGYTF
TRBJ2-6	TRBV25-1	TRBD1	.	TGTGCCAGCAGCACAGGGGCTGGGGCCAACGTCCTGACTTTC	CASSTGAGANVLTF
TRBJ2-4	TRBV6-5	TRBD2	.	TGTGCCAGCAGCCGAATTAGCGGGGGCAAAAACATTCAGTACTTC	CASSRISGGKNIQYF
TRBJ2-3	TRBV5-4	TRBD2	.	TGTGCCAGCAGCTTGGGGGGGACTAGGTCCACAGATACGCAGTATTTT	CASSLGGTRSTDTQYF
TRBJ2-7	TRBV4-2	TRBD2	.	TGTGCCAGCAGCCAGGTGGGGGAGGGACTAGCGGCCTACGAGCAGTACTTC	CASSQVGEGLAAYEQYF
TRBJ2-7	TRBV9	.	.	TGTGCCAGCAGCGTCTCCAGCTCCTACGAGCAGTACTTC	CASSVSSSYEQYF
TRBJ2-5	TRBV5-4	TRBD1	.	TGTGCCGCTGGGACAGACCAAGAGACCCAGTACTTC	CAAGTDQETQYF
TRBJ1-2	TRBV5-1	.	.	TGCGCCAGCACCCGGGGGACCGTCAGCTATGGCTACACCTTC	CASTRGTVSYGYTF